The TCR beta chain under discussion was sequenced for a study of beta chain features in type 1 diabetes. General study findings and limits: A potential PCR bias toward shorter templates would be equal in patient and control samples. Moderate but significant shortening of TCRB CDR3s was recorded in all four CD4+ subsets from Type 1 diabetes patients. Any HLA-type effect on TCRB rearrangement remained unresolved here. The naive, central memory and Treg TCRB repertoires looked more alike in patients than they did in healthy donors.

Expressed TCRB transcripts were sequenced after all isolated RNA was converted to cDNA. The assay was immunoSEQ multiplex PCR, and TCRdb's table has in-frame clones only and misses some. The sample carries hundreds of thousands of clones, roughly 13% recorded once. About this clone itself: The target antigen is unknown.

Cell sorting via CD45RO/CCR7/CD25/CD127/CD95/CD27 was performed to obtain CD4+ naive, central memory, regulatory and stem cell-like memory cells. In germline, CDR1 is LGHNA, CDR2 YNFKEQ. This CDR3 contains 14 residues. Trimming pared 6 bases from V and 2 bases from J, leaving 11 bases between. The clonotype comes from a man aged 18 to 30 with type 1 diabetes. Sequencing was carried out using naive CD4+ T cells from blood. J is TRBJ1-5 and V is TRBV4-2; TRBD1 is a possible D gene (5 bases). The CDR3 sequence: CASRGGEGNQPQHF. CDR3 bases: TGTGCCAGCAGGGGGGGAGAGGGCAATCAGCCCCAGCATTTT.